Included here is one T cell receptor (beta chain) sequence, with context. Its antigen is not identified. The CDR3 is 14 amino acids. Per germline, CDR1 MNHEY and CDR2 SVGAGI. Trimming shortened V by 2 bases and J by 5 bases, and 9 bases separated the two germline ends. This sample stems from a study of T cell responses to AZD1222 COVID-19 vaccine. Broader study findings: Compared with day 0, the breadth and depth of the Spike-specific TCR repertoire rose significantly after two doses of AZD1222. Females outnumbered males among donors, who were mostly white British; clonal diversity was possibly underestimated.

The table came from immunoSEQ multiplex PCR; TCRdb's copy has only in-frame clones and leaves some out. Of 100,000 to 150,000 clones in the sample, around 83% were seen once. This chain uses TRBV6-5 with TRBJ1-4; D unclear. This sequence originates from an adult who received the AZD1222 COVID-19 vaccine. The sequences come from peripheral blood, collected 28 days after the second AZD1222 dose. DNA of the CDR3: TGTGCCAGCAGTTACGCCGGGCCCAATGAAAAACTGTTTTTT. It codes for CASSYAGPNEKLFF.